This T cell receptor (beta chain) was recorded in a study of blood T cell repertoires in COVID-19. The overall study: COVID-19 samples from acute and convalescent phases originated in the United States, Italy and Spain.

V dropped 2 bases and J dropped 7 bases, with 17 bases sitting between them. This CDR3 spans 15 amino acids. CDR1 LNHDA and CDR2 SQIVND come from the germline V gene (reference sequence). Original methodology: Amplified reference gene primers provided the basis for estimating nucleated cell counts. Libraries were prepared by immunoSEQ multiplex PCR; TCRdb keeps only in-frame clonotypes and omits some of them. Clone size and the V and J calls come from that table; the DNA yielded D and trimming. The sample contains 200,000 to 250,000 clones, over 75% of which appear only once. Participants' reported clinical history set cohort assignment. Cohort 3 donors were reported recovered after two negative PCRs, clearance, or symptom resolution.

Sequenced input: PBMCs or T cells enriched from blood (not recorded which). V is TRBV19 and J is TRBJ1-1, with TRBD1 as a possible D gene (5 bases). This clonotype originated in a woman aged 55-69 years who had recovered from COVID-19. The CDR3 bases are TGTGCCAGTAGTATACTTGGGGGGTTTGGGGGTGAAGCTTTCTTT. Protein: CASSILGGFGGEAFF.